This T cell receptor beta chain derives from a study of T cell responses to AZD1222 COVID-19 vaccine. Using immunoSEQ multiplex PCR, the repertoire was profiled, and TCRdb retains in-frame clones only, with some absent. In the table there are 180,000 or so clones, roughly 90% of which are singletons. The CDR3 is 13 amino acids. Germline-derived CDR1 and CDR2 are MNHEY and SVGAGI. The V gene end was trimmed by 5 bases and the J gene end by 4 bases; junction bases not matched to a gene: 3. The sequencing used peripheral blood, collected 28 days after the second AZD1222 dose. V and J are TRBV6-5 and TRBJ2-3, with 7 bases matching TRBD1. The receptor was derived from an adult who received the AZD1222 COVID-19 vaccine. CDR3 sequence reads: CASSPTGPDTQYF. The DNA of the CDR3 is TGTGCCAGCAGTCCGACAGGGCCAGATACGCAGTATTTT.